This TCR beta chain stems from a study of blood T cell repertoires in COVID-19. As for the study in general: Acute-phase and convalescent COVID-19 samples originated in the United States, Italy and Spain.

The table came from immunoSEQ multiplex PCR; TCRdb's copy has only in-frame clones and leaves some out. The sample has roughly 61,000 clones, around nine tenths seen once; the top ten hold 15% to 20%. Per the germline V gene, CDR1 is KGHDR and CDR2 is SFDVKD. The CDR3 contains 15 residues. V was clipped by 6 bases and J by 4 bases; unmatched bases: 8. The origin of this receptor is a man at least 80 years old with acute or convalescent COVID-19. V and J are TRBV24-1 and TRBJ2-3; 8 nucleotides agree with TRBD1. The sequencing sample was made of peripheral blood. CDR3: CATSTGGSYADTQYF. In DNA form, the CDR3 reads TGTGCCACCAGTACAGGGGGTTCATATGCAGATACGCAGTATTTT.